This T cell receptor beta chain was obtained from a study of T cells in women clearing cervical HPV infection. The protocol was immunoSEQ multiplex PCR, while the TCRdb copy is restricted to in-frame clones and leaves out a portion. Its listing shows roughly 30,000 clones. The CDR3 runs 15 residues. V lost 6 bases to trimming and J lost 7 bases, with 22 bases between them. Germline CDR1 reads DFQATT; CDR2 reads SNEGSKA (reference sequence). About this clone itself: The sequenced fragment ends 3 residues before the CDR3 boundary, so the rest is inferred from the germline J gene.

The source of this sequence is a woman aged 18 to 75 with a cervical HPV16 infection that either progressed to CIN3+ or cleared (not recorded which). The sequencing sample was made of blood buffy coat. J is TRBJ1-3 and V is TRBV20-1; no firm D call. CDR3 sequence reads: CSAAGLAPSGNTIYF. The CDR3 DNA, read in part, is TGCAGTGCAGCCGGGTTGGCCCCGTCGGGGAACACC.